These T cell receptor beta chains were read from a single sample in a study of cytomegalovirus exposure and HLA in healthy donors. The method was immunoSEQ multiplex PCR; TCRdb's version includes in-frame clones alone and lacks a portion of them. The table lists some 96,000 clones, around 60% of them singletons, with 3.2% in the top ten. The specimen sequenced was PBMCs. The origin of the receptors is a man aged 60 to 75 in good health and CMV-seronegative. The CDR3 runs from the conserved cysteine through the conserved F or W. D genes are given only for firm matches. Only some rows state a clone size, as once, few, many or a class for expanded clones.

D: TRBD1; size: NA; J: TRBJ1-5; V: TRBV27; CDR3: CAGSPGQPYQPQHF; DNA: TGTGCCGGCAGTCCGGGACAGCCCTATCAGCCCCAGCATTTT
D: NA; size: NA; J: TRBJ2-2; V: TRBV18; CDR3: CASSSKTGNTGELFF; DNA: TGTGCCAGCTCGTCGAAGACAGGGAACACCGGGGAGCTGTTTTTT
D: NA; size: few; J: TRBJ2-5; V: TRBV7-3; CDR3: CASSPFGGLETQYF; DNA: TGTGCCAGCAGCCCGTTCGGGGGTTTGGAGACCCAGTACTTC
D: TRBD1; size: NA; J: TRBJ1-4; V: TRBV19; CDR3: CASTKGTGGVTNEKLFF; DNA: TGTGCCAGTACCAAGGGGACAGGAGGGGTAACTAATGAAAAACTGTTTTTT
D: TRBD1; size: NA; J: TRBJ1-3; V: TRBV29-1; CDR3: CSVELSGTGDSGNTIYF; DNA: TGCAGCGTTGAATTGTCCGGGACAGGGGACTCTGGAAACACCATATATTTT
D: TRBD1; size: few; J: TRBJ1-4; V: TRBV2; CDR3: CASEWNRGGEKLFF; DNA: TGTGCCAGCGAATGGAACAGGGGGGGTGAAAAACTGTTTTTT
D: NA; size: NA; J: TRBJ1-1; V: TRBV7-8; CDR3: CASSPLPRLNTEAFF; DNA: TGTGCCAGCAGCCCCCTCCCTCGTTTGAACACTGAAGCTTTCTTT
D: NA; size: NA; J: TRBJ2-7; V: TRBV18; CDR3: CASSPKGDEQYF; DNA: TGTGCCAGCTCACCAAAAGGAGACGAGCAGTACTTC
D: NA; size: NA; J: TRBJ1-1; V: TRBV7-3; CDR3: CASSLTQGTEAFF; DNA: TGTGCCAGCAGCTTAACTCAGGGAACTGAAGCTTTCTTT
D: NA; size: few; J: TRBJ1-1; V: TRBV10-1; CDR3: CASSVSRNTEAFF; DNA: TGCGCCAGCAGTGTTTCCAGGAACACTGAAGCTTTCTTT
D: NA; size: NA; J: TRBJ1-1; V: TRBV28; CDR3: CASRIGGAPVTEAFF; DNA: TGTGCCAGCAGGATTGGGGGGGCGCCGGTAACTGAAGCTTTCTTT
D: TRBD1; size: NA; J: TRBJ2-2; V: TRBV9; CDR3: CASSTTGGFGELFF; DNA: TGTGCCAGCAGCACGACAGGGGGATTCGGGGAGCTGTTTTTT
D: NA; size: NA; J: TRBJ2-7; V: TRBV19; CDR3: CASSQAPGDAEQYF; DNA: TGTGCCAGTAGTCAGGCCCCGGGAGATGCCGAGCAGTACTTC
D: NA; size: few; J: TRBJ1-2; V: TRBV14; CDR3: CASSQAGIHGYTF; DNA: TGTGCCAGCAGCCAAGCGGGGATTCATGGCTACACCTTC
D: NA; size: NA; J: TRBJ1-4; V: TRBV5-5; CDR3: CASSLASVEKLFF; DNA: TGTGCCAGCAGCTTGGCTTCAGTCGAAAAACTGTTTTTT
D: TRBD1; size: NA; J: TRBJ2-5; V: TRBV12-5; CDR3: CASGLTGGETQYF; DNA: TGTGCTAGTGGTTTGACAGGGGGCGAGACCCAGTACTTC
D: TRBD2; size: NA; J: TRBJ2-3; V: TRBV5-1; CDR3: CASSMGGSTDTQYF; DNA: TGCGCCAGTTCGATGGGGGGGTCCACAGATACGCAGTATTTT
D: TRBD1; size: NA; J: TRBJ2-3; V: TRBV19; CDR3: CASSIADREDTQYF; DNA: TGTGCCAGTAGTATCGCTGACAGGGAGGATACGCAGTATTTT
D: NA; size: NA; J: TRBJ2-2; V: TRBV5-1; CDR3: CASSLRDTANTGELFF; DNA: TGCGCCAGCAGCTTGCGGGACACCGCGAACACCGGGGAGCTGTTTTTT
D: NA; size: few; J: TRBJ1-2; V: TRBV5-6; CDR3: CASSRPRGLYYGYTF; DNA: TGTGCCAGCAGCCGTCCACGAGGGTTATACTATGGCTACACCTTC
D: NA; size: NA; J: TRBJ2-1; V: TRBV5-4; CDR3: CASSRQGPYNEQFF; DNA: TGTGCCAGCAGCAGGCAGGGCCCCTACAATGAGCAGTTCTTC
D: TRBD2; size: NA; J: TRBJ2-3; V: TRBV7-3; CDR3: CASSQRLAASTDTQYF; DNA: TGTGCCAGCAGCCAAAGACTAGCGGCCAGCACAGATACGCAGTATTTT
D: TRBD1; size: NA; J: TRBJ1-2; V: TRBV19; CDR3: CASAGTGGFYGYTF; DNA: TGTGCCAGCGCCGGGACAGGGGGCTTTTATGGCTACACCTTC
D: TRBD2; size: NA; J: TRBJ2-1; V: TRBV19; CDR3: CASSGTKVFNEQFF; DNA: TGTGCCAGTAGTGGGACTAAGGTCTTCAATGAGCAGTTCTTC
D: TRBD1; size: NA; J: TRBJ2-7; V: TRBV28; CDR3: CASSETGTAYEQYF; DNA: TGTGCCAGCAGTGAAACCGGGACAGCATACGAACAGTACTTC
D: TRBD2; size: NA; J: TRBJ2-4; V: TRBV9; CDR3: CASSIAGGLSIQYF; DNA: TGTGCCAGCAGCATAGCGGGAGGGCTTAGCATTCAGTACTTC
D: NA; size: NA; J: TRBJ2-7; V: TRBV11-2; CDR3: CASRHSYEQYF; DNA: TGTGCCAGCAGACACAGCTACGAGCAGTACTTC
D: TRBD1; size: few; J: TRBJ2-3; V: TRBV5-6; CDR3: CASSLRAGGADTQYF; DNA: TGTGCCAGCAGCTTGCGAGCAGGGGGCGCAGATACGCAGTATTTT
D: TRBD1; size: few; J: TRBJ1-1; V: TRBV19; CDR3: CASSIPPQGAAYAFF; DNA: TGTGCCAGTAGTATACCCCCGCAGGGGGCTGCTTACGCTTTCTTT
D: NA; size: NA; J: TRBJ1-2; V: TRBV4-1; CDR3: CASSQDRGRDGYTF; DNA: TGCGCCAGCAGCCAAGACAGGGGTAGGGATGGCTACACCTTC
D: TRBD2; size: few; J: TRBJ2-3; V: TRBV4-1; CDR3: CASSQDSKRGASTDTQYF; DNA: TGCGCCAGCAGCCAAGATAGCAAGCGGGGGGCTTCCACAGATACGCAGTATTTT
D: TRBD2; size: once; J: TRBJ2-5; V: TRBV6-1; CDR3: CASSASSGGETQYF; DNA: TGTGCCAGCAGTGCCTCTAGCGGGGGGGAGACCCAGTACTTC
D: NA; size: NA; J: TRBJ1-2; V: TRBV7-9; CDR3: CASSLVWDKAF; DNA: TGTGCCAGCAGCTTAGTATGGGACAAAGCCTTC